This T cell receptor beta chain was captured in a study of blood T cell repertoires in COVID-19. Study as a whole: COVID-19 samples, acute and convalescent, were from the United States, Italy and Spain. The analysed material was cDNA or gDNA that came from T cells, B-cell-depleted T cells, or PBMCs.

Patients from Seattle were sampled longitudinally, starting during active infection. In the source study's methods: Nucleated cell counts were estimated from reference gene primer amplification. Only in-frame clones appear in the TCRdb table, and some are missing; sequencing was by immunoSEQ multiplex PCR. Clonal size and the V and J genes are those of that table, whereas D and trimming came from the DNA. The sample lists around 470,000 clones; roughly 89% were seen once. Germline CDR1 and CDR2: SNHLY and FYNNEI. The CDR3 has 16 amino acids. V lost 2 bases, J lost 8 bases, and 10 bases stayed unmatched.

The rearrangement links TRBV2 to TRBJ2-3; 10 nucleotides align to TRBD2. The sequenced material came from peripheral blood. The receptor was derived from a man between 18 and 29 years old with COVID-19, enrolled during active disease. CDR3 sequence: CASSETSGGAGSTQYF. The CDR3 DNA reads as TGTGCCAGCAGTGAAACCAGCGGGGGGGCGGGGAGTACGCAGTATTTT.